This TCR beta chain came from a study of neurological immune-mediated disorders. The time point denotes: longitudinal time-point 1 (baseline). It was from 2 million PBMCs stored at -80 C that the unsorted libraries were obtained. The CDR3 spans 14 residues. CDR1 and CDR2 (germline): DFQATT, SNEGSKA (reference sequence). J lost 4 bases, V lost 1 base, and 0 bases had no gene match. Synthesis of cDNA used 5'RACE (with 10-nucleotide random UMIs). Over 170 million TCR-beta sequences, together covering 15-18 subjects, were produced by every individual sequencing run that was carried out. MiXCR was run by TCRdb on the 5' RACE reads, yielding one entry per CDR3 protein. The sample has 47,000 or so distinct CDR3 sequences; 9% to 10% are singletons. This clonotype showed up many times.

The V gene is TRBV20-1, the J gene TRBJ2-7, with TRBD2 matching over 14 bases. This sequence was found in a woman aged 40 to 50 in good health. The sample consisted of PBMCs. CDR3 amino acids: CSARGTSGGYEQYF. As DNA, the CDR3 is TGCAGTGCTAGAGGGACTAGCGGGGGGTACGAGCAGTACTTC.